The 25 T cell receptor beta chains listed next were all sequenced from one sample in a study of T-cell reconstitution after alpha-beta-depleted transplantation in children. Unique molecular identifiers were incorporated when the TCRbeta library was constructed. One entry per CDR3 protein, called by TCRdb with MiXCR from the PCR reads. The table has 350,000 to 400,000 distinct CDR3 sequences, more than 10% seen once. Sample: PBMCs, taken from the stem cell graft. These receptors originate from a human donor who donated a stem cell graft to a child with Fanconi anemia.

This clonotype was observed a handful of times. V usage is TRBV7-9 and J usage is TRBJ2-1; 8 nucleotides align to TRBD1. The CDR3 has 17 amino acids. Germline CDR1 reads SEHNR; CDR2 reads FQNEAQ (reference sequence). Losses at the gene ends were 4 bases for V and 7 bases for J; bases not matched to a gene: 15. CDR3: CASSSTFGTGVGNEQFF. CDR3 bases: TGTGCCAGCAGCTCCACTTTCGGGACAGGAGTTGGGAATGAGCAGTTCTTC.

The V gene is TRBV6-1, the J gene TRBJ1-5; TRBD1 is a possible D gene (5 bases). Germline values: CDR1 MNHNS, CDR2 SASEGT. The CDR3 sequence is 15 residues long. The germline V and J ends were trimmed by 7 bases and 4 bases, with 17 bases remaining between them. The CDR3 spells CASTRGGAENQPQHF. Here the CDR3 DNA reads TGTGCCAGCACCCGAGGAGGGGCGGAGAATCAGCCCCAGCATTTT.

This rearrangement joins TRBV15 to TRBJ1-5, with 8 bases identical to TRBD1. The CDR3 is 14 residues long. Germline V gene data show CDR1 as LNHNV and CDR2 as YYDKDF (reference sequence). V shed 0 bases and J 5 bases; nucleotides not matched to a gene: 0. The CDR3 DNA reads TGTGCCACCAGCAGAGAACAGGGGGATCAGCCCCAGCATTTT. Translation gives CATSREQGDQPQHF.

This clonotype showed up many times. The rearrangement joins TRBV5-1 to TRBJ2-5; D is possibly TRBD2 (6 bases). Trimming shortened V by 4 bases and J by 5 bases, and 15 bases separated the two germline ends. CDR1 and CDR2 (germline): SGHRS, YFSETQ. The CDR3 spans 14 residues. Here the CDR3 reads CASSRGTAGETQYF. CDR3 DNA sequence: TGCGCCAGCAGCCGAGGGACTGCAGGGGAGACCCAGTACTTC.

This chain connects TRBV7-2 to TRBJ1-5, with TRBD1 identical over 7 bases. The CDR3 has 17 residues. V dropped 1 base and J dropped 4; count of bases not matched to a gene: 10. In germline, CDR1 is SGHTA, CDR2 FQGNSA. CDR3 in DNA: TGTGCCAGCAGCTTAGTAGCCGGGACAGCATTTAATCAGCCCCAGCATTTT. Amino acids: CASSLVAGTAFNQPQHF.

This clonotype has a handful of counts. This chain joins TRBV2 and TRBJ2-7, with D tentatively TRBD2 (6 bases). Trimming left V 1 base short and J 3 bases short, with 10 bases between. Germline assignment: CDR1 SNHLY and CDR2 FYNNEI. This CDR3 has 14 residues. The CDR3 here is CASSEVTGVYEQYV. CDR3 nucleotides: TGTGCCAGCAGTGAAGTCACGGGAGTCTACGAGCAGTACGTC.

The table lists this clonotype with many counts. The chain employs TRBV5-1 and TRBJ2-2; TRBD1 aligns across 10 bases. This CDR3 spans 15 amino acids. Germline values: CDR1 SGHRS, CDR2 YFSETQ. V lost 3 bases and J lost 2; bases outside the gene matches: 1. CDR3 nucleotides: TGCGCCAGCAGCTGGACAGGGGGTAACACCGGGGAGCTGTTTTTT. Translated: CASSWTGGNTGELFF.

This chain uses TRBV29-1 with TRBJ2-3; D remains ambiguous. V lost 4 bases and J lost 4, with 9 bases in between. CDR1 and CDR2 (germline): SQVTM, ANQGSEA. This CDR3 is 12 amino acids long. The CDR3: CSVVGFSDTQYF. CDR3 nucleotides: TGCAGCGTTGTAGGGTTTTCAGATACGCAGTATTTT.

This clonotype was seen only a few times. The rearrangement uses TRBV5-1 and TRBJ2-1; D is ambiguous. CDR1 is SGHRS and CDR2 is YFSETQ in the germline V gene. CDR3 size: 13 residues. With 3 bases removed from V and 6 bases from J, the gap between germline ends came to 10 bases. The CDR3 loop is CASSSRSANEQFF. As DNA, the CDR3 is TGCGCCAGCAGCTCGCGCTCAGCCAATGAGCAGTTCTTC.

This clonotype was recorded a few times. The CDR3 DNA sequence: TGCGCCAGCAGCCAGGGACGGGGTAGTGATACGCAGTATTTT. It yields the protein CASSQGRGSDTQYF. The rearrangement links TRBV5-1 to TRBJ2-3; D might be TRBD1 or TRBD2, each matching 5 bases. V lost 4 bases, J lost 6 bases, and 15 bases lay in between. The CDR3 spans 14 residues. The germline CDR1 and CDR2 sequences are SGHRS and YFSETQ.

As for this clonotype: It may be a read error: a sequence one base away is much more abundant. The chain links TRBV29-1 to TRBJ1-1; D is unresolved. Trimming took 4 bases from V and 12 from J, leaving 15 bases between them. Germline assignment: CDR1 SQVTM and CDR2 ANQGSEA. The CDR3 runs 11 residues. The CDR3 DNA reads TGCAGCGTTGCCCTGACCGGGTGGTCTTTCTTT. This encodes CSVALTGWSFF.

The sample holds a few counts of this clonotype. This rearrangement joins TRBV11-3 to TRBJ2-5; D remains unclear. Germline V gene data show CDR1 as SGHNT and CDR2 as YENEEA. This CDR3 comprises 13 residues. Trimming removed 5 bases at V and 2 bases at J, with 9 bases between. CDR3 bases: TGTGCCAGCAGCCCCCGAGAGCAAGAGACCCAGTACTTC. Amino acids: CASSPREQETQYF.

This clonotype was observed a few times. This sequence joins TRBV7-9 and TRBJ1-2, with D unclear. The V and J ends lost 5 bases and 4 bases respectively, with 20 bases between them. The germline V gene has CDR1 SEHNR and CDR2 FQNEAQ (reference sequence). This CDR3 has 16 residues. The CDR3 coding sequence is TGTGCCAGCAGCGGACCGGGAGGAAGCACTCTCTATGGCTACACCTTC. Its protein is CASSGPGGSTLYGYTF.

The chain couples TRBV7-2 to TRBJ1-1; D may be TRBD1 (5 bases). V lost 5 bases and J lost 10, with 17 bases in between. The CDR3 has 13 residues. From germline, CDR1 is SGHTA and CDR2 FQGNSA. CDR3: CASSPGTSEGAFF. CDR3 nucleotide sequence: TGTGCCAGCAGCCCAGGGACGTCAGAAGGAGCTTTCTTT.

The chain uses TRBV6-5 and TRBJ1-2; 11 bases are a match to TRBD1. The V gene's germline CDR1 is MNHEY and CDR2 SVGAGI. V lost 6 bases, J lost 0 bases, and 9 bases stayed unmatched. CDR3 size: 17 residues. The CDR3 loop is CASRRVGQGASNYGYTF. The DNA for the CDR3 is TGTGCCAGCAGGAGAGTAGGACAGGGGGCTTCTAACTATGGCTACACCTTC.

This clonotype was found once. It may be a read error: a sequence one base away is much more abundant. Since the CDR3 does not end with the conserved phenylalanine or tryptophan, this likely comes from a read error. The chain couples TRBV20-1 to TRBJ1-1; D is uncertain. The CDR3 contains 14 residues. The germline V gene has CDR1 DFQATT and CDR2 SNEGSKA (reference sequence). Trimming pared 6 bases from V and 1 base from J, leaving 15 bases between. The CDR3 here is CSAQISGPNTEAFS. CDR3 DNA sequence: TGCAGTGCACAGATTTCAGGACCGAACACTGAAGCTTTCTCT.

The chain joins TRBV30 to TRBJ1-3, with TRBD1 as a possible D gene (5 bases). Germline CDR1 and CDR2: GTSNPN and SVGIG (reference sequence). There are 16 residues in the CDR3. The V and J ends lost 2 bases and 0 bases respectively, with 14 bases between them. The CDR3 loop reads CAWSSPTETSGNTIYF. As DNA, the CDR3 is TGTGCCTGGAGTTCCCCGACAGAAACCTCTGGAAACACCATATATTTT.

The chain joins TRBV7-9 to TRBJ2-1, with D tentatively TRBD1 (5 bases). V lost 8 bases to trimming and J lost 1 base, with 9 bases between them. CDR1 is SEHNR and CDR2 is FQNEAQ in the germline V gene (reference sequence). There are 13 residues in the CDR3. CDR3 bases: TGTGCCAGCCGCCCAGGGTCCTACAATGAGCAGTTCTTC. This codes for CASRPGSYNEQFF.

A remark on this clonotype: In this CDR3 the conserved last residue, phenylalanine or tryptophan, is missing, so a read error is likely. The CDR3 nucleotides are TGTGCCAGCAGTTACTCCAGGGGGGGCCGAAGCTCCTACGAGCAGTACCTC. Amino acid sequence: CASSYSRGGRSSYEQYL. The chain has TRBV6-5 and TRBJ2-7; D assignment may be TRBD1 or TRBD2 (7 bases each). CDR1 MNHEY and CDR2 SVGAGI come from the germline V gene. V dropped 0 bases and J dropped 0 bases, with 15 bases sitting between them. The CDR3 extends over 17 amino acids.

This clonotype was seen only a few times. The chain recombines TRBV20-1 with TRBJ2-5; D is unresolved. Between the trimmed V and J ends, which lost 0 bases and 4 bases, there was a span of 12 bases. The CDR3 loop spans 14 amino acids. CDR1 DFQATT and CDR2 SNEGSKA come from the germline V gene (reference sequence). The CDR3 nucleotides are TGCAGTGCTAGAGATAGCCGGAGACGAGAGACCCAGTACTTC. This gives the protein CSARDSRRRETQYF.

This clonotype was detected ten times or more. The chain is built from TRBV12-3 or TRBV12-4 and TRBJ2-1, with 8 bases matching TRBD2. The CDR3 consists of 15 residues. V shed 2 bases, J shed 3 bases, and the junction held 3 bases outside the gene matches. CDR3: CASSLSGGLYNEQFF. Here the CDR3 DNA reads TGTGCCAGCAGTTTAAGCGGGGGTCTCTACAATGAGCAGTTCTTC.

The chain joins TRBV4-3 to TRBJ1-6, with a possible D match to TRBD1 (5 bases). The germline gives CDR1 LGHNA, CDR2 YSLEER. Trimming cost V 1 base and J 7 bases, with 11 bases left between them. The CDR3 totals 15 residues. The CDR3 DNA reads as TGCGCCAGCAGCCAAGTGGAGGGGCGGAATTCACCCCTCCACTTT. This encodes CASSQVEGRNSPLHF.

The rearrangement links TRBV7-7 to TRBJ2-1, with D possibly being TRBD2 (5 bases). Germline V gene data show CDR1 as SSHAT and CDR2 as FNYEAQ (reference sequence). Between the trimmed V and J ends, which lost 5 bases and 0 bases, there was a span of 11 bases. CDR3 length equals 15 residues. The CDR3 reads CASSLWESSYNEQFF. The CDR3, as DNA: TGTGCCAGCAGCCTCTGGGAGAGCTCCTACAATGAGCAGTTCTTC.

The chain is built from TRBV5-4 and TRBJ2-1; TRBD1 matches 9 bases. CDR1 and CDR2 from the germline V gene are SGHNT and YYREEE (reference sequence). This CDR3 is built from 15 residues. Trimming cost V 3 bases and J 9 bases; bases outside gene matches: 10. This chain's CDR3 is CASSSYNRGQGEQFF. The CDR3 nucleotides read TGTGCCAGCAGCTCCTACAACAGGGGGCAGGGTGAGCAGTTCTTC.

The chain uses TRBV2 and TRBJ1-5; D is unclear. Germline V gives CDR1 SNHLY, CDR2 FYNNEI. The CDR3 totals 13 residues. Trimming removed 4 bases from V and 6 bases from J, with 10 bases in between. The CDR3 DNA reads TGTGCCAGCAGTGCGGGGTTTGGTCAGCCCCAGCATTTT. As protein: CASSAGFGQPQHF. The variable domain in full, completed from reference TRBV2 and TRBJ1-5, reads EPEVTQTPSHQVTQMGQEVILRCVPISNHLYFYWYRQILGQKVEFLVSFYNNEISEKSEIFDDQFSVERPDGSNFTLKIRSTKLEDSAMYFCASSAGFGQPQHFGDGTRLSIL.